What follows are 30 T cell receptor beta chains derived from one specimen sequenced in a study of OX40 agonist ivuxolimab in advanced cancers. Clones were sequenced by immunoSEQ multiplex PCR, and TCRdb holds only the in-frame ones, with some missing. The repertoire holds approximately 100,000 clones, with roughly 89% as singletons. The sequenced sample was CD4+ or CD8+ T cells sorted from blood, obtained in a trial of the OX40 agonist ivuxolimab. The receptors stem from an adult with an advanced solid tumor such as melanoma, head and neck, liver or kidney cancer.

The V call is TRBV7-9, the J call TRBJ1-5; D may be TRBD1 (5 bases). There are 13 residues in the CDR3. Germline V gives CDR1 SEHNR, CDR2 FQNEAQ (reference sequence). Trimming took 4 bases from V and 6 from J, leaving 10 bases between them. The CDR3, as DNA: TGTGCCAGCAGCTCGGACGGGGGTCAGCCCCAGCATTTT. Protein: CASSSDGGQPQHF.

This clone was picked up a small number of times. The chain carries TRBV2 and TRBJ1-3; D might be TRBD1 (5 bases). The germline V and J ends were trimmed by 2 bases and 4 bases, with 9 bases remaining between them. In germline, CDR1 is SNHLY, CDR2 FYNNEI. The CDR3 has 14 residues. The DNA for the CDR3 is TGTGCCAGCAGTGAATCCAGGGTAGGAAACACCATATATTTT. Translating it yields CASSESRVGNTIYF.

The J gene is TRBJ1-3, the V gene TRBV4-1, with 7 nucleotides matching TRBD1. This CDR3 region has 17 residues. CDR1 is MGHRA and CDR2 is YSYEKL in the germline V gene. The V segment lost 2 bases and the J segment 4 bases; nucleotides outside the gene matches: 11. The CDR3 DNA reads TGCGCCAGCAGCCAATTGGGACAGTCTAACGCGGGAAACACCATATATTTT. It yields the protein CASSQLGQSNAGNTIYF.

The rearrangement uses TRBV5-1 and TRBJ2-5; the D gene could be TRBD1 or TRBD2 (5 bases each). V lost 6 bases, J lost 3 bases, and 18 bases lay in between. This CDR3 is built from 15 residues. Germline V lookup: CDR1 SGHRS, CDR2 YFSETQ. For the CDR3, the DNA is TGCGCCAGCACCGTGCTTGGGGGTCGGGAAGAGACCCAGTACTTC. This codes for CASTVLGGREETQYF.

This chain joins TRBV5-6 and TRBJ2-7, with D perhaps TRBD1 (6 bases). V was cut by 4 bases and J by 7 bases, with 12 bases left in between. This CDR3 contains 12 residues. Germline CDR1 and CDR2: SGHDT and YYEEEE. The CDR3 here is CASSLDRGEQYF. CDR3 in DNA: TGTGCCAGCAGCCTGGATAGGGGGGAGCAGTACTTC. Full variable domain (outside the CDR3, taken from reference TRBV5-6 and TRBJ2-7): DAGVTQSPTHLIKTRGQQVTLRCSPKSGHDTVSWYQQALGQGPQFIFQYYEEEERQRGNFPDRFSGHQFPNYSSELNVNALLLGDSALYLCASSLDRGEQYFGPGTRLTVT.

V usage is TRBV18 and J usage is TRBJ1-2, with a tentative D call TRBD1 (5 bases). The V gene's germline CDR1 is KGHSH and CDR2 LQKENI. The CDR3 length is 15 residues. The V end lost 3 bases, the J end lost 5 bases, and 16 bases lay between the germline ends. The DNA of the CDR3 is TGTGCCAGCTCACCGGCTAGGGACGTCGGTTATGGCTACACCTTC. Protein: CASSPARDVGYGYTF.

The rearrangement uses TRBV7-2 and TRBJ1-1; no clear D. The CDR3 covers 14 residues. Germline lookup yields CDR1 SGHTA and CDR2 FQGNSA. Trimming stripped 4 bases from V and 0 bases from J, with 9 bases between. This CDR3 is CASSYGGLNTEAFF. The CDR3 DNA is TGTGCCAGCAGCTACGGTGGGCTGAACACTGAAGCTTTCTTT.

CDR3 loop: CASSIRVEYGYTF. CDR3 coding DNA: TGTGCCAGCAGCATCCGGGTCGAATATGGCTACACCTTC. The rearrangement joins TRBV2 to TRBJ1-2, with no clear D. This CDR3 region has 13 residues. V lost 6 bases and J 5 bases, leaving 13 bases between the germline ends. Germline V gene sequence: CDR1 SNHLY, CDR2 FYNNEI.

The chain recombines TRBV6-6 with TRBJ2-7, with 11 bases fitting TRBD2. The CDR3 has 15 residues. The V gene's germline CDR1 is MNHNY and CDR2 SVGAGI (reference sequence). The V and J ends lost 0 bases and 7 bases, in that order; junction bases with no gene match: 5. The CDR3 spells CASSYSTGLAGEQYF. DNA of the CDR3: TGTGCCAGCAGTTACTCCACCGGACTAGCGGGTGAGCAGTACTTC.

As to this clone: In the same sample, other DNA sequences code for this CDR3. The V call is TRBV7-2, the J call TRBJ2-3; tentatively, D is TRBD1 (5 bases). Per germline, CDR1 SGHTA and CDR2 FQGNSA. Trimming pared 5 bases from V and 3 bases from J, leaving 9 bases between. The CDR3 covers 13 residues. Written as DNA, the CDR3 is TGTGCCAGCAGCCCACCAGGGACAGATACGCAGTATTTT. It translates to CASSPPGTDTQYF.

The J gene is TRBJ1-5, the V gene TRBV6-5; possible D gene TRBD1, 6 bases. The V end was cut by 4 bases, the J end by 0 bases, with 10 bases between. Germline assignment: CDR1 MNHEY and CDR2 SVGAGI. The CDR3 sequence is 15 residues long. CDR3 loop: CASSFGGRSNQPQHF. In DNA, the CDR3 is TGTGCCAGCAGTTTTGGGGGCCGTAGCAATCAGCCCCAGCATTTT.

The rearrangement links TRBV9 to TRBJ2-2; D uncertain. Germline V lookup: CDR1 SGDLS, CDR2 YYNGEE. This CDR3 contains 13 residues. Trimming pared 0 bases from V and 6 bases from J, leaving 6 bases between. The CDR3 is CASSVDLPGELFF. The CDR3 DNA follows: TGTGCCAGCAGCGTAGACCTCCCCGGGGAGCTGTTTTTT.

V gene TRBV30 combines with J gene TRBJ2-1; D gene ambiguous. Per germline, CDR1 GTSNPN and CDR2 SVGIG (reference sequence). There are 12 residues in the CDR3. V was trimmed by 2 bases and J by 11 bases, leaving 13 bases between them. CDR3 in DNA: TGTGCCTGGAGTCCCTCAAATTACCAGCAGTTCTTC. Its translation is CAWSPSNYQQFF.

The gene calls are TRBV4-3 and TRBJ2-7; 11 bases are shared with TRBD2. Trimming cost V 2 bases and J 0 bases; bases outside gene matches: 6. Germline values: CDR1 LGHNA, CDR2 YSLEER. The CDR3 is made up of 17 amino acids. The CDR3 reads CASSQTLGLAGSYEQYF. CDR3 sequence (DNA): TGCGCCAGCAGCCAAACGCTTGGACTAGCGGGCTCCTACGAGCAGTACTTC.

V is TRBV5-4 and J is TRBJ2-5; 11 positions agree with TRBD2. CDR1 SGHNT and CDR2 YYREEE come from the germline V gene (reference sequence). Unmatched junction bases numbered 8, after V lost 2 bases and J lost 5 bases. The CDR3 has 16 residues. The DNA for the CDR3 is TGTGCCAGCAGCTTACCCCCTAGCGGGGGGACGGAGACCCAGTACTTC. Amino acids: CASSLPPSGGTETQYF.

The V call is TRBV18, the J call TRBJ1-6; D is uncertain. Trimming took off 2 bases at V and 7 bases at J, with 18 bases between the two ends. From germline, CDR1 is KGHSH and CDR2 LQKENI. The CDR3 has 17 residues. In nucleotides, the CDR3 is TGTGCCAGCTCACCATTTTTTTCGGACCAAGGAAATTCACCCCTCCACTTT. It specifies CASSPFFSDQGNSPLHF.

The chain recombines TRBV6-6 with TRBJ2-1, with a tentative D call TRBD1 (6 bases). Germline lookup yields CDR1 MNHNY and CDR2 SVGAGI (reference sequence). V dropped 6 bases and J dropped 7 bases, with 10 bases sitting between them. The CDR3 has 12 amino acids. The CDR3 reads CASSETGNEQFF. The CDR3 DNA is TGTGCCAGCAGCGAAACAGGGAATGAGCAGTTCTTC.

The chain couples TRBV5-1 to TRBJ2-5; weak D call: TRBD1 (7 bases). Germline CDR1 reads SGHRS; CDR2 reads YFSETQ. V lost 4 bases and J 2 bases, leaving 15 bases between the germline ends. The CDR3 is 15 residues long. In DNA, the CDR3 is TGCGCCAGCAGCACTGTGACAGGGAGGCAAGAGACCCAGTACTTC. Translating gives CASSTVTGRQETQYF. Looking up the rest from reference TRBV5-1 and TRBJ2-5 gives the full variable domain: KAGVTQTPRYLIKTRGQQVTLSCSPISGHRSVSWYQQTPGQGLQFLFEYFSETQRNKGNFPGRFSGRQFSNSRSEMNVSTLELGDSALYLCASSTVTGRQETQYFGPGTRLLVL.

The rearrangement uses TRBV5-1 and TRBJ1-3, with a weak D call TRBD1 (5 bases). Germline V gene sequence: CDR1 SGHRS, CDR2 YFSETQ. CDR3 length equals 17 residues. Between the trimmed V and J ends, which lost 1 base and 1 base, there was a span of 15 bases. The CDR3 is CASSLTVGDYSGNTIYF. CDR3 DNA: TGCGCCAGCAGCTTGACAGTGGGGGACTATTCTGGAAACACCATATATTTT.

The V and J genes are TRBV2 and TRBJ1-1; D is possibly TRBD1 (5 bases). Trimming removed 7 bases at V and 1 base at J, with 16 bases between. From germline, CDR1 is SNHLY and CDR2 FYNNEI. There are 15 residues in the CDR3. The CDR3 sequence is CASNSQGLGNTEAFF. CDR3 nucleotide sequence: TGTGCCAGCAACTCCCAGGGTTTGGGGAACACTGAAGCTTTCTTT.

The gene calls are TRBV7-6 and TRBJ2-5, with D unresolved. Germline V lookup: CDR1 SGHVS, CDR2 FNYEAQ. Trimming removed 2 bases at V and 0 bases at J, with 7 bases between. This CDR3 is built from 14 residues. CDR3 sequence: CASSLRTYQETQYF. The CDR3 DNA reads TGTGCCAGCAGCTTAAGGACCTACCAAGAGACCCAGTACTTC.

The chain employs TRBV27 and TRBJ2-3, with no clear D. Germline assignment: CDR1 MNHEY and CDR2 SMNVEV (reference sequence). V shed 7 bases and J shed 6 bases, with 17 bases lying between them. The CDR3 extends over 14 amino acids. The CDR3 DNA sequence: TGTGCCAGCAATATGAATTCGGGCGCGGATACGCAGTATTTT. It specifies CASNMNSGADTQYF.

The CDR3 spells CASSFNGRNTEAFF. The CDR3 bases are TGCGCCAGCAGCTTTAATGGGAGGAACACTGAAGCTTTCTTT. The rearrangement joins TRBV5-1 to TRBJ1-1; no firm D call. CDR1 is SGHRS and CDR2 is YFSETQ in the germline V gene. The length of the CDR3 is 14 residues. Trimming removed 2 bases at V and 1 base at J, with 9 bases between.

Note on this clone: The sample holds other DNA sequences that translate to the same CDR3. The V call is TRBV30, the J call TRBJ2-7; a possible D gene is TRBD1 (5 bases). The V end lost 3 bases, the J end lost 6 bases, and 12 bases lay between the germline ends. The length of the CDR3 is 12 residues. The V gene's germline CDR1 is GTSNPN and CDR2 SVGIG (reference sequence). The CDR3 bases are TGTGCCTGGAGCAGCCAAGGGGTCGAGCAGTACTTC. Translation gives CAWSSQGVEQYF. The full variable domain, completed using reference TRBV30 and TRBJ2-7, is SQTIHQWPATLVQPVGSPLSLECTVEGTSNPNLYWYRQAAGRGLQLLFYSVGIGQISSEVPQNLSASRPQDRQFILSSKKLLLSDSGFYLCAWSSQGVEQYFGPGTRLTVT.

The CDR3 region has the DNA TGCGCCAGCAGCTTGGCCGGGACAAGTCAATACGAGCAGTACTTC. Translation: CASSLAGTSQYEQYF. This chain connects TRBV5-1 to TRBJ2-7; D is perhaps TRBD1 (6 bases). The CDR3 spans 15 residues. V lost 0 bases and J 4 bases, leaving 14 bases between the germline ends. The V gene's germline CDR1 is SGHRS and CDR2 YFSETQ.

The genes are TRBV7-2 and TRBJ2-3; D is unclear. CDR1 and CDR2 from the germline V gene are SGHTA and FQGNSA. The CDR3 has 14 amino acids. V was clipped by 4 bases and J by 7 bases, with 15 bases between them. DNA for the CDR3: TGTGCCAGCAGCTCCTCTGGAATTCCGAATACGCAGTATTTT. Protein product: CASSSSGIPNTQYF.

V and J are TRBV6-5 and TRBJ1-2, with 10 bases that match TRBD1. The V gene's germline CDR1 is MNHEY and CDR2 SVGAGI. V was pared by 2 bases and J by 5 bases, with 5 bases of the junction left unmatched. This CDR3 is built from 15 residues. CDR3 sequence reads: CASSYPSGQGYGYTF. DNA of the CDR3: TGTGCCAGCAGTTACCCTTCGGGACAGGGGTATGGCTACACCTTC.

In this sample, this clone turned up a few times. V usage is TRBV30 and J usage is TRBJ1-3; D not certain. The CDR3 runs 14 residues. Trimming took 6 bases from V and 0 from J, leaving 12 bases between them. Germline V gene lookup returns CDR1 GTSNPN and CDR2 SVGIG (reference sequence). The CDR3 DNA reads TGTGCCTGCCTTTGCACAGACTCTGGAAACACCATATATTTT. This sequence encodes CACLCTDSGNTIYF.

The rearrangement uses TRBV7-3 and TRBJ2-1, with D unclear. Germline loops: CDR1 SGHTA, CDR2 FQGTGA. The CDR3 contains 11 residues. Trimming took off 4 bases at V and 8 bases at J, with 6 bases between the two ends. The CDR3 DNA reads as TGTGCCAGCAGCTCCCAGCATGAGCAGTTCTTC. Encoded protein: CASSSQHEQFF.

The chain carries TRBV7-2 and TRBJ2-1; D call uncertain. Deletions cut 5 bases from V and 10 bases from J, with 12 bases between. The CDR3 is 12 residues long. Germline V lookup: CDR1 SGHTA, CDR2 FQGNSA. The CDR3, as DNA: TGTGCCAGCAGCCTGACGGCCAGGGAGCAGTTCTTC. Protein sequence: CASSLTAREQFF.